The clone carrying this TCR beta chain was recorded at least ten times. These data are taken from a study of response to subunit inactivated influenza vaccine. MiXCR was run by TCRdb on the RT-PCR reads, yielding one entry per CDR3 protein. The table includes about 190,000 distinct CDR3 sequences, approximately 14% detected once. The length of the CDR3 is 14 residues. Germline CDR1 MNHEY, CDR2 SVGAGI. V gave up 3 bases and J gave up 0 bases, with 8 bases separating them. The chain uses TRBV6-5 and TRBJ2-5, with D uncertain. The specimen was CD8+ T cells sorted from PBMCs, collected roughly 5 days after vaccination. This TCR derives from a man over 45 who received an inactivated influenza vaccine. DNA of the CDR3: TGTGCCAGCAGTTATAGCTCAAACCAAGAGACCCAGTACTTC. This sequence encodes CASSYSSNQETQYF.